The clone carrying this T cell receptor (beta chain) occurred a few times. These data are taken from a study of OX40 agonist ivuxolimab in advanced cancers. Study-wide context: At doses from 0.01 to 10 mg/kg, patients were given intravenous ivuxolimab every 2 weeks.

Repertoires were generated with immunoSEQ multiplex PCR, while TCRdb's copy carries only in-frame clones and drops some. Here the sample spans tens of thousands of clones, about 91% being singletons. The source material was CD4+ or CD8+ T cells sorted from blood, sampled in a trial of the OX40 agonist ivuxolimab. This TCR derives from an adult with an advanced solid tumor such as melanoma, head and neck, liver or kidney cancer.

CDR3 protein: CAWSVLGGTEAFF. CDR3 in DNA: TGTGCCTGGAGTGTTCTAGGGGGGACTGAAGCTTTCTTT. The chain joins TRBV30 to TRBJ1-1, with TRBD1 as a possible D gene (6 bases). The germline CDR1 and CDR2 sequences are GTSNPN and SVGIG (reference sequence). CDR3 length: 13 amino acids. V was cut by 0 bases and J by 5 bases, with 10 bases left in between.